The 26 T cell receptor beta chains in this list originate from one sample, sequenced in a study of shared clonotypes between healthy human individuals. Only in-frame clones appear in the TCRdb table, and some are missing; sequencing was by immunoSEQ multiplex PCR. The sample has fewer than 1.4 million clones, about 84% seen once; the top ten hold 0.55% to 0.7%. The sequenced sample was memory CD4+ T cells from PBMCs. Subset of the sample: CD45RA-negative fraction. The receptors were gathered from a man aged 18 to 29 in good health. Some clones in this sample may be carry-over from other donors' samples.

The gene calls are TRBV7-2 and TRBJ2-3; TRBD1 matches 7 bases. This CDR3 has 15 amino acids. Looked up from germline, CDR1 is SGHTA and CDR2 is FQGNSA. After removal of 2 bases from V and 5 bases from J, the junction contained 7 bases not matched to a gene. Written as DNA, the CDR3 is TGTGCCAGCAGCTTAAGGGGGCAAGTCCGAGATACGCAGTATTTT. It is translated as CASSLRGQVRDTQYF. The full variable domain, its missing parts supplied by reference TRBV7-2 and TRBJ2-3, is GAGVSQSPSNKVTEKGKDVELRCDPISGHTALYWYRQSLGQGLEFLIYFQGNSAPDKSGLPSDRFSAERTGGSVSTLTIQRTQQEDSAVYLCASSLRGQVRDTQYFGPGTRLTVL.

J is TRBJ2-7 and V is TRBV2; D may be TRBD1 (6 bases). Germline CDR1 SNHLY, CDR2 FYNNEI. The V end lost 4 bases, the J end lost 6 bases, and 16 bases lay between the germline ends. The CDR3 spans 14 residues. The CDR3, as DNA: TGTGCCAGCAGTGGCACAGGGTCCCCTGGCGAGCAGTACTTC. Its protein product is CASSGTGSPGEQYF.

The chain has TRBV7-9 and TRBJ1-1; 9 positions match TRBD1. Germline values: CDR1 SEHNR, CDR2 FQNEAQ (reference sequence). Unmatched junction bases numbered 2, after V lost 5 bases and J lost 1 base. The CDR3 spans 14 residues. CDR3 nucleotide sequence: TGTGCCAGCAGCGGACAGGGGAAGAACACTGAAGCTTTCTTT. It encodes CASSGQGKNTEAFF.

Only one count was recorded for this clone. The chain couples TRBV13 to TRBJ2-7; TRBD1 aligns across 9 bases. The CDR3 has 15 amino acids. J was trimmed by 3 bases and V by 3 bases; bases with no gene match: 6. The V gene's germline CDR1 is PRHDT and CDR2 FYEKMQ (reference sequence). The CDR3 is CASSFSGQGGYEQYF. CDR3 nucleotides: TGTGCCAGCAGCTTTTCGGGACAGGGTGGCTACGAGCAGTACTTC.

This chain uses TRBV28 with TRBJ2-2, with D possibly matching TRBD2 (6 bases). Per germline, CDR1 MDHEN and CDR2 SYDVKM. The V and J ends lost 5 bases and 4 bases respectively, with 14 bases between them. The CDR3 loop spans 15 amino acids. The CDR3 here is CASSPRGEPTGELFF. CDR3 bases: TGTGCCAGCAGTCCCCGCGGGGAGCCCACCGGGGAGCTGTTTTTT.

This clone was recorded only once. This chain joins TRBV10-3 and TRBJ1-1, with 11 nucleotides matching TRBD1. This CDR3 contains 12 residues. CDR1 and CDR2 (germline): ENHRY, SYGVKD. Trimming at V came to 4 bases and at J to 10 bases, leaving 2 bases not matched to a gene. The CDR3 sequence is CAISAGTGGAFF. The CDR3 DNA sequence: TGTGCCATCAGTGCCGGGACAGGGGGAGCTTTCTTT.

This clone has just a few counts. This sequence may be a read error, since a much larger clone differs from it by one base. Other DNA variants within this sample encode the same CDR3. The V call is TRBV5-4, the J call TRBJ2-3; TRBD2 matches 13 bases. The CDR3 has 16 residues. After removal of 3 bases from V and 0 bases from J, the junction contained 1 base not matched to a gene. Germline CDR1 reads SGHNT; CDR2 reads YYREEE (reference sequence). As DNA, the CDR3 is TGTGCCAGCAGCTGGGGACTAGCGGGAAGCACAGATACGCAGTATTTT. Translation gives CASSWGLAGSTDTQYF. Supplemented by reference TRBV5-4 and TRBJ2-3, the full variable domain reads ETGVTQSPTHLIKTRGQQVTLRCSSQSGHNTVSWYQQALGQGPQFIFQYYREEENGRGNFPPRFSGLQFPNYSSELNVNALELDDSALYLCASSWGLAGSTDTQYFGPGTRLTVL.

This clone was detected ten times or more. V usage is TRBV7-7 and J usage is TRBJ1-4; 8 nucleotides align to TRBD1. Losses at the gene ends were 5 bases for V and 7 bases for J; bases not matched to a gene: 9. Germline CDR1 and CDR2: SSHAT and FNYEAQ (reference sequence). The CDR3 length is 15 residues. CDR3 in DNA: TGTGCCAGCAGCCCCAATGCAGGGGGCACTGAAAAACTGTTTTTT. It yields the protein CASSPNAGGTEKLFF.

The CDR3 DNA is TGTGCCAGCAGCTTAGCTCATGGGGCCACTGAGCAGTTCTTC. It is translated as CASSLAHGATEQFF. The chain carries TRBV11-3 and TRBJ2-1; tentatively, D is TRBD1 (5 bases). Germline lookup yields CDR1 SGHNT and CDR2 YENEEA. The V gene lost 1 base and the J gene lost 9 bases, with 13 bases spanning the gap. The CDR3 is 14 amino acids. The whole variable domain, remainder taken from reference TRBV11-3 and TRBJ2-1, is EAGVVQSPRYKIIEKKQPVAFWCNPISGHNTLYWYLQNLGQGPELLIRYENEEAVDDSQLPKDRFSAERLKGVDSTLKIQPAELGDSAVYLCASSLAHGATEQFFGPGTRLTVL.

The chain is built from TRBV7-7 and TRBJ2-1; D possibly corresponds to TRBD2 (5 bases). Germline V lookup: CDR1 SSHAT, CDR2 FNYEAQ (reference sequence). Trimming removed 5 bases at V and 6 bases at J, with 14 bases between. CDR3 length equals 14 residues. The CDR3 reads CASSPYSRGNEQFF. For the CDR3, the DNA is TGTGCCAGCAGCCCGTATTCTCGGGGCAATGAGCAGTTCTTC.

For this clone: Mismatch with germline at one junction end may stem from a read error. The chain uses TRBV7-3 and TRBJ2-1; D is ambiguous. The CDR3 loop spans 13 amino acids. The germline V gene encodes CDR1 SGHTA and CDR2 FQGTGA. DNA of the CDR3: TGTGCCAGCAGCTTAACCGGGTACAATGAGCTGTTCTTC. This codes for CASSLTGYNELFF.

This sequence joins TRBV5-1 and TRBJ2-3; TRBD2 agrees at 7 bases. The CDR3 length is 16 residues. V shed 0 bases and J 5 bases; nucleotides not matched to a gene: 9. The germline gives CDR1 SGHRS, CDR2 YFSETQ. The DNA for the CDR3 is TGCGCCAGCAGCTTGGCCGGCGGGAGTCGGGTAGATACGCAGTATTTT. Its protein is CASSLAGGSRVDTQYF.

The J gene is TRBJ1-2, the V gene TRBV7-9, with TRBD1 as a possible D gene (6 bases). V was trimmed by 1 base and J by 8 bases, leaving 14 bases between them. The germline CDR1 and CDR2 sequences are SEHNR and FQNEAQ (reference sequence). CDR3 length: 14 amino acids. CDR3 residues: CASSLVGGLGGYTF. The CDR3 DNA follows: TGTGCCAGCAGCTTAGTGGGGGGGCTCGGCGGCTACACCTTC.

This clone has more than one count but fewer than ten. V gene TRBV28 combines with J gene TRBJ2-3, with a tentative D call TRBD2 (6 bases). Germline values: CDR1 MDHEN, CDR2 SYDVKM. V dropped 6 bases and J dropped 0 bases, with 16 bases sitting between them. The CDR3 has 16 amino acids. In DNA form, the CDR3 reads TGTGCCAGCAGGAGTATGGGACTCCCTAGCACAGATACGCAGTATTTT. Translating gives CASRSMGLPSTDTQYF.

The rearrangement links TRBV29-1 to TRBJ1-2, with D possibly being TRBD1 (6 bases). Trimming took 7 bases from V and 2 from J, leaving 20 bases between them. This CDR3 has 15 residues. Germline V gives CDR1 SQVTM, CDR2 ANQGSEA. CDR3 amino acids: CSALLGGGNNYGYTF. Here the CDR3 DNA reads TGCAGCGCACTCCTGGGAGGGGGTAACAACTATGGCTACACCTTC.

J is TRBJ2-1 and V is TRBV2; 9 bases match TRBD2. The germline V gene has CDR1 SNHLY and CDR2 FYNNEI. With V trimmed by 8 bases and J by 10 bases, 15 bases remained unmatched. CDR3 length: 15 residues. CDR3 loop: CASAGYGTSFEEQFF. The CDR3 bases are TGTGCCAGCGCGGGCTACGGGACTAGCTTCGAGGAGCAGTTCTTC.

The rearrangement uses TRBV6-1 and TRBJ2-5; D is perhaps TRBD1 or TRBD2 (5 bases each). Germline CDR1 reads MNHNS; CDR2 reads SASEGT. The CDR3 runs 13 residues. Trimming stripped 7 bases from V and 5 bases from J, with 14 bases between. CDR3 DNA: TGTGCCAGCACCAGGGACCACTCGGAGACCCAGTACTTC. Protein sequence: CASTRDHSETQYF.

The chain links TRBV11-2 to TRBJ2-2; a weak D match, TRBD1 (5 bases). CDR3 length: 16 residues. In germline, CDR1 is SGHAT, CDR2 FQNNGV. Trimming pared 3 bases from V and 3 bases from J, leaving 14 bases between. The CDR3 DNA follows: TGTGCCAGCAGCTTTAGCCGCGCAGGGTACACCGGGGAGCTGTTTTTT. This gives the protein CASSFSRAGYTGELFF.

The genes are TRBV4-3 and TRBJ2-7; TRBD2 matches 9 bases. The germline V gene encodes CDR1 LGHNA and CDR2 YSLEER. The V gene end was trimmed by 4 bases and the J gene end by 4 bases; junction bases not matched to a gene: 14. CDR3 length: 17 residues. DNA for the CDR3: TGCGCCAGCAGCCCCGCCTCGATAGCGGGAGCTGGGTACGAGCAGTACTTC. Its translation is CASSPASIAGAGYEQYF.

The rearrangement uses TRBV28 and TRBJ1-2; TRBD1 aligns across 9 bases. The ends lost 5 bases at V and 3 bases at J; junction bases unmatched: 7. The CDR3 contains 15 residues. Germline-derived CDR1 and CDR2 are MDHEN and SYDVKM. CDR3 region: CASSLSGQGYYGYTF. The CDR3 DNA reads TGTGCCAGCAGTCTATCGGGACAGGGCTACTATGGCTACACCTTC.

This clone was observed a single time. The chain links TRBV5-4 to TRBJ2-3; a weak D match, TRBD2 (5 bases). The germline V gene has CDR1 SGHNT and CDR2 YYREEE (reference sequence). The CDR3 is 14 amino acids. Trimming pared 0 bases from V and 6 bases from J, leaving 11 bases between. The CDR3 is CASSLARAADTQYF. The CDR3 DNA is TGTGCCAGCAGCTTGGCGAGGGCGGCGGATACGCAGTATTTT. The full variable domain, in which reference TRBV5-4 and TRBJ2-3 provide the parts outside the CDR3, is ETGVTQSPTHLIKTRGQQVTLRCSSQSGHNTVSWYQQALGQGPQFIFQYYREEENGRGNFPPRFSGLQFPNYSSELNVNALELDDSALYLCASSLARAADTQYFGPGTRLTVL.

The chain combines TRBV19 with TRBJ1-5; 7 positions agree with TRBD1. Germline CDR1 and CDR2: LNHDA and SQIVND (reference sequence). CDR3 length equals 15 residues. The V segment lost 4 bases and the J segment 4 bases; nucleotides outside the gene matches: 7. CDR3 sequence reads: CASSRGGQGNQPQHF. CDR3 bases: TGTGCCAGTAGTAGAGGGGGCCAAGGGAATCAGCCCCAGCATTTT.

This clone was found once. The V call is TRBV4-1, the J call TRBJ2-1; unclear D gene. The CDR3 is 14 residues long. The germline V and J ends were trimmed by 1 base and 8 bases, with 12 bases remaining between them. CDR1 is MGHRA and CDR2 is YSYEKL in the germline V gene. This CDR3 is CASSQGYATDEQFF. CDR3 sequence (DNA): TGCGCCAGCAGCCAAGGTTATGCGACGGATGAGCAGTTCTTC.

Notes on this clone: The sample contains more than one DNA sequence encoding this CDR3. The CDR3 here is CASSQQTGGSYEQYF. In nucleotides, the CDR3 is TGTGCCAGCAGCCAACAGACAGGGGGCTCATACGAGCAGTACTTC. The rearrangement joins TRBV14 to TRBJ2-7; TRBD1 agrees at 10 bases. Trimming took 2 bases from V and 4 from J; bases not matched to a gene: 5. The length of the CDR3 is 15 residues. Germline lookup yields CDR1 SGHDN and CDR2 FVKESK. Full variable domain (rest looked up from reference TRBV14 and TRBJ2-7): EAGVTQFPSHSVIEKGQTVTLRCDPISGHDNLYWYRRVMGKEIKFLLHFVKESKQDESGMPNNRFLAERTGGTYSTLKVQPAELEDSGVYFCASSQQTGGSYEQYFGPGTRLTVT.

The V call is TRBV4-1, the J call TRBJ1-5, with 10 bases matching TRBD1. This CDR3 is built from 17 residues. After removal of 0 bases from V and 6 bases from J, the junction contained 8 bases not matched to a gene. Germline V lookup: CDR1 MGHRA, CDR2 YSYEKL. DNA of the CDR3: TGCGCCAGCAGCCAAGACGAATCCGGGACAGGGGTTCAGCCCCAGCATTTT. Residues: CASSQDESGTGVQPQHF.

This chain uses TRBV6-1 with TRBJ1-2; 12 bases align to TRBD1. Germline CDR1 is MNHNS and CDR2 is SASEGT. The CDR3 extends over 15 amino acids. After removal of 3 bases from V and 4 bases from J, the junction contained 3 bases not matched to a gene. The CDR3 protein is CASSDRDRGPYGYTF. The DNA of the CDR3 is TGTGCCAGCAGTGATCGGGACAGGGGGCCCTATGGCTACACCTTC.